This TCR beta chain emerged from a study of blood T cells in healthy people across ages (dated by TCRdb to the mid-2010s). For context, the study as a whole: Template switching captured roughly one uniquely barcoded TCR beta cDNA molecule per two T cells in model experiments. The donors were split into four age groups: young (average roughly 15 years), middle-aged (39), aged (roughly 68) and long-lived (about 74). The study measured age-related changes in TCR beta repertoire diversity using deep sequencing normalized with unique cDNA molecular identifiers. To avoid experimental bias, donors of different ages were spread randomly across the sequencing lanes. Using the same blood draw, the study looked at two additional independent replicas of 1 million unique cDNA reads for two donors, one aged 18 to 30 and the other aged 80 or older. The paper's findings and limits, for the study overall: Total diversity estimates from one million sequenced T cells were considered lower bounds and underestimates. Observed TCR beta diversity per million T cells fell roughly linearly with age, and a significant reduction was already apparent by age roughly 40. Because the CMV infection status of the donors was unknown, age-related changes in expanded clonotypes may potentially have been confounded. The long-lived group showed more naive CD4+ T cells, fewer expanded clones and increased TCR diversity than the aged group, suggesting age selection. Since profiling was done on bulk unsorted PBMCs, naive and antigen-experienced compartments could not be conclusively compared. The percentage of naive T cells measured by flow cytometry correlated strongly with observed TCR beta diversity.

The method behind the library was 5' RACE. The sequencer listed for this sample is Illumina HiSeq 2500. The second PCR ran for about 6 to 12 cycles and used a J-beta primer mix along with a sample-barcoded 5' primer. A template-switch 5' adaptor carrying 12 random nucleotides introduced a unique molecular identifier onto each TCR beta cDNA molecule. Each sample yielded at least 3 million CDR3-containing paired-end reads. First-strand cDNA synthesis was performed from all RNA using the Mint cDNA synthesis kit, with priming by a TRBC-specific oligonucleotide. Following uracil-DNA glycosylase treatment, a first 18-cycle PCR with universal primers M1SS and BC2_uni_R was performed on all cDNA. As for how the authors treated the data: For normalization, 1 million high-quality reads were randomly selected from each sample, with every read carrying a distinct molecular identifier. Instead of being binned into consensus sequences, reads with shared molecular identifiers were discarded. MiTCR, with a Q25 quality threshold and the strictest error-elimination algorithm, was used for CDR3 identification, clonotype clustering and error correction. A nonparametric unseen species model with Euler transformation was used to estimate a lower bound on total TCR beta diversity. Starting from the raw public reads, TCRdb applied fastp trimming at Q25, assembled clones with MiXCR and retained in-frame beta chains. Every CDR3 protein is listed once, alongside the most common genes and DNA of its rows. For this entry, the V and J calls and clone size follow TCRdb and not the study's own pipeline. In this sample the table shows about 670,000 distinct CDR3 sequences, approximately 40% of which occur a single time. The ten largest clonotypes hold approximately 29% of the sample.

The donors were under 40 Caucasian individuals from Russia, aged roughly 6 to 100 years, who were systemically healthy. Each donor gave ten milliliters of peripheral blood, collected into EDTA-treated Vacutainer tubes. Ficoll-Paque density-gradient centrifugation was used to isolate PBMCs, with at least 7 million obtained per sample. Total RNA, at least 6 micrograms per sample, was extracted from PBMCs with Trizol reagent. For every donor, an aliquot of PBMCs went through flow cytometry to measure the percentages of naive CD45RAhigh/CD27high T cells. To note about this clonotype: It has no known antigen specificity. No base quality information exists; no much larger clone differs at one position.

Here V drops 0 bases and J drops 5 bases, and the junction holds 11 bases not matched to any gene. The germline V gene gives CDR1 as SGDLS and CDR2 as YYNGEE. The CDR3 sequence holds 17 residues, the cysteine and phenylalanine included. The kept DNA is CDR3 alone, 51 bases in frame from the first base. The sample comprised blood. The clonotype was recovered from a man at least 80 years old in good health. The chain joins TRBV9 to TRBJ2-3; 8 of the junction bases match TRBD2. The CDR3 in this case is CASSVGCAGGNQDTQYF. The DNA is TGTGCCAGCAGCGTAGGCTGTGCGGGGGGCAATCAAGATACGCAGTATTTT. The full variable domain, with segments outside the CDR3 supplied by the reference TRBV9 and TRBJ2-3 proteins, appears as DSGVTQTPKHLITATGQRVTLRCSPRSGDLSVYWYQQSLDQGLQFLIQYYNGEERAKGNILERFSAQQFPDLHSELNLSSLELGDSALYFCASSVGCAGGNQDTQYFGPGTRLTVL.